This T cell receptor beta chain originates from a study of blood T cell repertoires in COVID-19. In the study overall: PBMCs, B-cell-depleted T cells, or T cells were the source of the cDNA or gDNA that made up the material.

The CDR3 covers 14 residues. CDR1 and CDR2 from the germline V gene are SGDLS and YYNGEE. With V trimmed by 3 bases and J by 7 bases, 5 bases remained unmatched. In the source study's methods: Nucleated cell counts were estimated from reference gene primer amplification. Some clones are missing from TCRdb's copy, which holds only in-frame ones; the method was immunoSEQ multiplex PCR. The V and J calls and the clone size are those of that table, but D and trimming were determined from the DNA. Of 100,000 or so clones listed, nearly 90% are singletons. The source material was peripheral blood. This sequence joins TRBV9 and TRBJ2-2, with 8 bases aligning to TRBD1. This receptor was identified in a woman in her sixties or seventies with acute or convalescent COVID-19. The CDR3: CASSGQQGVGELFF. In DNA, the CDR3 is TGTGCCAGCAGCGGCCAACAGGGGGTCGGGGAGCTGTTTTTT.